Many counts were recorded for the clone carrying this T cell receptor (beta chain). Its antigen is unidentified. This entry belongs to a study of regulatory T cells in long-lasting Graves disease. Study outcomes and limitations: A greater number of public clonotypes (around 3,000) was shared by persistent patients than by new patients (just over 950). The TCR repertoire of persistent Graves' patients was less diverse than that of newly diagnosed ones. Owing to a sample size that was small, accuracy may have been reduced.

Per the germline V gene, CDR1 is MNHEY and CDR2 is SMNVEV (reference sequence). The length of the CDR3 is 14 residues. V was clipped by 0 bases and J by 7 bases, with 12 bases between them. Time point indicated: persistent/refractory GD, antithyroid drugs over 5 years with positive TRAb. Extracted PBMC RNA gave rise to the TCR library. Graves' disease diagnosis followed American Thyroid Association guidelines. Construction of the TCR beta libraries employed iRepertoire HTBI primers in conjunction with Arm-PCR of CDR3 regions. One entry per CDR3 protein results from TCRdb running MiXCR on the multiplex PCR reads. Here the sample spans 350,000 to 450,000 distinct CDR3 sequences, more than 20% being singletons.

The TCR comes from a woman between 40 and 55 years old with Graves disease. This material consisted of peripheral blood mononuclear cells (PBMCs), taken when the disease was refractory, from a patient treated with antithyroid drugs. The V call is TRBV27, the J call TRBJ1-1; D is perhaps TRBD1 (5 bases). CDR3 amino acids: CASSLSPRQNEAFF. CDR3 nucleotide sequence: TGTGCCAGCAGTTTATCCCCGAGACAGAATGAAGCTTTCTTT.